These T cell receptor beta chains were read from a single sample in a study of blood T cells in healthy people across ages. A single record per CDR3 protein comes from TCRdb applying MiXCR to the 5' RACE reads. The profile shows around 790,000 distinct CDR3 sequences, 44% of them singletons. The sequencing sample was made of blood. These receptors were obtained from a man in his 60s in good health. Both conserved end residues are part of each CDR3. The order of the fields is J gene, clone size, V gene, CDR3 protein. Rows give clone size only sometimes, using once, few, many, or a class for an expanded clone.

>TRBJ2-1|few|TRBV6-5
CASSYGTSSYNEQFF
>TRBJ2-1|few|TRBV4-3
CASSQSRGRGVDEQFF
>TRBJ1-1|.|TRBV5-6
CASSFDEKGNTEAFF
>TRBJ2-5|.|TRBV7-2
CASSIQRGRQETQYF
>TRBJ2-3|.|TRBV7-9
CASPLDRSGGDTQYF
>TRBJ2-5|once|TRBV6-5
CASRLKAGGLHEQYF
>TRBJ1-2|few|TRBV5-1
CASPSRNGYTF
>TRBJ2-1|.|TRBV7-9
CASSQGGGEQFF
>TRBJ2-5|many|TRBV7-3
CASSLRAGGETQYF
>TRBJ2-5|.|TRBV7-2
CASSLDLPGETQYF
>TRBJ2-3|few|TRBV24-1
CATSDFYQRTPDTQYF
>.|.|TRBV27
CASTNRGLDEQYF
>TRBJ2-1|.|TRBV27
CASSLSAGRVFDEQFF
>TRBJ2-7|many|TRBV12-3/TRBV12-4
CASSLSWQGHEQYF
>TRBJ2-7|.|TRBV10-3
CAIKPGGQNEQYF
>TRBJ2-7|.|TRBV6-4
CASGGGPNYEQYF
>TRBJ2-1|few|TRBV12-3/TRBV12-4
CASSFMSSGGQQPFF
>TRBJ2-1|few|TRBV4-1
CASSQRETSGYNEQFF
>TRBJ2-3|.|TRBV2
CASSAQGFSTDTQYF
>TRBJ2-7|.|TRBV9
CASSALRTAGEYEQYF
>TRBJ1-2|.|TRBV19
CASSMEGQYYGYTF
>TRBJ2-3|.|TRBV7-9
CASRALASDTQYF
>TRBJ2-5|.|TRBV6-2/TRBV6-3
CASSRADLSGGQETQYF
>TRBJ2-1|few|TRBV20-1
CSARDPGTSGGLYNEQFF
>TRBJ2-3|.|TRBV27
CASSLKLAGGVSTDTQYF
>TRBJ1-1|.|TRBV10-2
CASSESGRGDAFF
>TRBJ1-2|few|TRBV25-1
CASSVYYGYTF